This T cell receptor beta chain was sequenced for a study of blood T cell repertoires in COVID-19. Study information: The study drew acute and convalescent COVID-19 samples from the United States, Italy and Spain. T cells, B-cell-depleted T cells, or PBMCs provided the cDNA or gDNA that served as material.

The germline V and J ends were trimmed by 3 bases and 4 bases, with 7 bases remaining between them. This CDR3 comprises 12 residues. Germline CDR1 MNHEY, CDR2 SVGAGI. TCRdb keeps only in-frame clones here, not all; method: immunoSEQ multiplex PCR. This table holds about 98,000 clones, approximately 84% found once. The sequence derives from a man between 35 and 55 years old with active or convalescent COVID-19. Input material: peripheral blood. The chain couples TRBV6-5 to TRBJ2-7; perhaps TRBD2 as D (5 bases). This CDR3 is CASSYRGYEQYF. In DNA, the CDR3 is TGTGCCAGCAGTTATAGAGGGTACGAGCAGTACTTC.